A few counts support the clone carrying this TCR beta chain. The antigen is not known. MiXCR, run by TCRdb on the reads, gives a single entry per CDR3 protein. This sample has around 99,000 distinct CDR3 sequences, with around 29% found just once. This sample was taken from a study of T cell repertoires in cytomegalovirus infection. Overall study: Alongside well-studied HLA-B-restricted CMV epitopes, recently identified HLA-C-restricted CMV epitopes were also used. Public TCR beta signature analysis indicated the presence of both CMV infection and matching HLA type.

V dropped 1 base and J dropped 5; count of bases not matched to a gene: 7. Germline values: CDR1 SGHTA, CDR2 FQGTGA. This CDR3 spans 15 amino acids. General observations from the study: Public TCR beta family frequency separated CMV-and-HLA carriers, including in an independent cohort. What dominated the ex vivo response were HLA-C-restricted CMV-specific TCR beta clonotypes.

V usage is TRBV7-3 and J usage is TRBJ1-1; TRBD1 aligns across 7 bases. The sample in question was CD8+ T cells from cultured PBMCs, obtained from culture after CMV antigen stimulation. The TCR sequence derives from a human donor in good health (CMV status not recorded). Some clones in this sample may be carry-over from other donors' samples. This CDR3 is CASSLRGGTGTEAFF. Written as DNA, the CDR3 is TGTGCCAGCAGCTTAAGAGGGGGCACCGGAACTGAAGCTTTCTTT.